This section outlines one T cell receptor (beta chain) sequence together with its context. The data were taken from a study of shared clonotypes between healthy human individuals. Each sorted subset replicate got 200 ng genomic DNA, 30,000 or so genomes. How the authors handled the data: For the immunoSEQ data, sequences were junction-only without quality scores, so filtering differed. The protocol was immunoSEQ multiplex PCR, while the TCRdb copy is restricted to in-frame clones and leaves out a portion. V, J and clone size derive from that table, while D and trimming were established from the DNA sequence. The table includes 2,500,000 or so clones, about 92% detected once. CDR3 length: 18 amino acids. Division of CD4+ cells produced a CD45RA+ naive subset and a CD45RA-negative memory subset.

The origin of this receptor is a man between 18 and 35 years old in good health. The chain recombines TRBV1 with TRBJ2-2; the tabulated D call, TRBD2, remains unverified against the DNA. TRBV1 is a known pseudogene. Sequencing was performed on naive CD4+ T cells sorted from blood. Specified subset: CD45RA+ positively selected. CDR3 in amino acids: CTSSQDSPSGNNTGELFF. In nucleotides, the CDR3 is TGCACCAGCAGCCAAGATTCCCCTAGCGGGAATAACACCGGGGAGCTGTTTTTT.